Given below is one T cell receptor (beta chain) in context. Primed by a sample-barcoded 5' primer and a J-beta primer mix, a second PCR proceeded for 7 to 11 cycles. The study obtained at least 3 million CDR3-containing paired-end reads from every sample. TCRdb used MiXCR to reprocess the 5' RACE reads, holding one entry per CDR3 protein. The sample lists 600,000 to 800,000 distinct CDR3 sequences; around 52% were seen once. This specimen belongs to a study of blood T cells in healthy people across ages. The sequence derives from a woman of 80 years or more in good health. Sequenced material: blood.

The DNA of the CDR3 is TGTGCCATCAGCGCAGTCGGATTTGGAAGCTACACCTTC. The encoded protein is CAISAVGFGSYTF. This chain joins TRBV10-3 and TRBJ1-2, with D uncertain. Per the germline V gene, CDR1 is ENHRY and CDR2 is SYGVKD. V dropped 6 bases and J dropped 9 bases, with 17 bases sitting between them. The CDR3 contains 13 residues.